The present T cell receptor (beta chain) was sequenced within a study of T cells in Graves' hyperthyroidism and ophthalmopathy. About the research overall: Peripheral blood was drawn at first diagnosis, prior to all treatment.

The CDR3 regions of TCR beta were amplified from RNA transcripts. An initial round of RT-PCR targeting the TCR CDR3 relied on the HTBI primer set. TCRdb itself ran the multiplex PCR reads through MiXCR, one entry per CDR3 protein. The sample records about half a million distinct CDR3 sequences, under 25% being singletons. Ophthalmopathy patients all had a Clinical Activity Score of at least 3, a NOSPECS grade of at least 4 and disease under 3 months old. Diagnostic assessment was based on clinical symptoms, serum thyroxine and TRAb, thyroid ultrasound and orbital computed tomography. Isolation of PBMCs was performed on around 10 ml fresh peripheral blood. Trimming pared 3 bases from V and 6 bases from J, leaving 15 bases between. The CDR3 extends over 14 amino acids.

The chain combines TRBV12-3 or TRBV12-4 with TRBJ2-7, with D perhaps matching TRBD2 (6 bases). The origin of this receptor is a woman between 65 and 79 years old with Graves' ophthalmopathy. Sample: blood. CDR3 amino acids: CASSFGAGTREQYF. Here the CDR3 DNA reads TGTGCCAGCAGTTTTGGGGCGGGAACCCGCGAGCAGTACTTC.